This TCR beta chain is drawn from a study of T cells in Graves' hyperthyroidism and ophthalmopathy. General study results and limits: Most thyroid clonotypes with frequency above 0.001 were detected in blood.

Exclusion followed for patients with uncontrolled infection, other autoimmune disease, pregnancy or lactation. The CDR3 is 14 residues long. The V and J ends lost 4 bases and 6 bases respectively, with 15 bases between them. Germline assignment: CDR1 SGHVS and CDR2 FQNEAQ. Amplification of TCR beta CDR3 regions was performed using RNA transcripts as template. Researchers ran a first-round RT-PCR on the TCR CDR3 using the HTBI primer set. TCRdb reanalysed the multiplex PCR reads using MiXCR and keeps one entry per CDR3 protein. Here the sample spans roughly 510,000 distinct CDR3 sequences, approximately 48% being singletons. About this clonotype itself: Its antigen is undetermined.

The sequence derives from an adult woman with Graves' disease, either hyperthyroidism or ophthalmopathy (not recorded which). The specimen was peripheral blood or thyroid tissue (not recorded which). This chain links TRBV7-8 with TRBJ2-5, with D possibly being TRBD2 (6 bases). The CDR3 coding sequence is TGTGCCAGCAGCTCGGAGACTAGTGTAAAGACCCAGTACTTC. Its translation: CASSSETSVKTQYF.